One sample yielded the 32 T cell receptor beta chains listed below, sequenced in a study of identifying expanded T cells in peripheral blood (dated by TCRdb to the late 2010s). The protocol used for the library was the immunoSEQ multiplex PCR assay. TCRdb provides this immuneACCESS table in a form limited to in-frame rearrangements. Some clones are lacking; in checked studies, under half of them reflect an unresolved V gene, and why the rest are absent is not known. Present in this sample are 50,000 to 65,000 clones, approximately 83% of which were seen just once. About a fifth of the sample rests with the top ten. The sample comprised blood. These receptors came from a person aged 18-70 years in good health.

The rearrangement joins TRBV7-7 to TRBJ2-1, with 8 bases that match TRBD2. Trimming at V came to 0 bases and at J to 7 bases, leaving 14 bases not matched to a gene. This CDR3 is built from 18 residues. Germline V gives CDR1 SSHAT, CDR2 FNYEAQ (reference sequence). For the CDR3, the DNA is TGTGCCAGCAGCTTAGCAGCTAGCGGGTCCGCCCAGACGAATGAGCAGTTCTTC. It translates to CASSLAASGSAQTNEQFF.

This clone was observed a single time. The chain has TRBV4-3 and TRBJ2-3, with TRBD2 matching over 10 bases. Germline V gene lookup returns CDR1 LGHNA and CDR2 YSLEER. Trimming removed 1 base from V and 2 bases from J; junction bases left unmatched: 3. The length of the CDR3 is 16 residues. The CDR3 DNA follows: TGCGCCAGCAGCCAAGGAGCGGGAGGGAACACAGATACGCAGTATTTT. As protein: CASSQGAGGNTDTQYF.

This chain uses TRBV6-1 with TRBJ2-5; 9 positions agree with TRBD2. Germline loops: CDR1 MNHNS, CDR2 SASEGT. Unmatched junction bases numbered 10, after V lost 4 bases and J lost 4 bases. The CDR3 spans 16 residues. The CDR3 nucleotides are TGTGCCAGCAGTGTGTCAAGCGGGGGGACGCCAGAGACCCAGTACTTC. Amino acid sequence: CASSVSSGGTPETQYF.

This chain's CDR3 is CASSVLAENYNEQFF. The CDR3 nucleotides are TGTGCCAGCAGCGTTCTAGCGGAGAACTACAATGAGCAGTTCTTC. The chain links TRBV9 to TRBJ2-1, with 7 bases identical to TRBD2. J lost 3 bases, V lost 2 bases, and 5 bases had no gene match. The CDR3 covers 15 residues. Germline CDR1 is SGDLS and CDR2 is YYNGEE. The whole variable domain, remainder taken from reference TRBV9 and TRBJ2-1, is DSGVTQTPKHLITATGQRVTLRCSPRSGDLSVYWYQQSLDQGLQFLIQYYNGEERAKGNILERFSAQQFPDLHSELNLSSLELGDSALYFCASSVLAENYNEQFFGPGTRLTVL.

The rearrangement links TRBV7-2 to TRBJ2-7; TRBD1 aligns across 8 bases. This CDR3 has 14 amino acids. V dropped 5 bases and J dropped 2; count of bases not matched to a gene: 5. The V gene's germline CDR1 is SGHTA and CDR2 FQGNSA. CDR3 in DNA: TGTGCCAGCAGCCTCAGGGGGCCCCCCTACGAGCAGTACTTC. Translation gives CASSLRGPPYEQYF.

V is TRBV9 and J is TRBJ2-6; D unresolved. The CDR3 loop spans 15 amino acids. Between the trimmed V and J ends, which lost 4 bases and 4 bases, there was a span of 12 bases. Germline V gives CDR1 SGDLS, CDR2 YYNGEE. The CDR3 sequence is CASSPFLSGANVLTF. CDR3 DNA: TGTGCCAGCAGCCCCTTTCTTTCCGGGGCCAACGTCCTGACTTTC.

The chain joins TRBV5-1 to TRBJ1-1; TRBD1 agrees at 12 bases. Germline CDR1 SGHRS, CDR2 YFSETQ. The junction had 4 bases not matched to a gene; V was cut back by 4 bases and J by 6 bases. The CDR3 covers 14 residues. The CDR3, as DNA: TGCGCCAGCAGCGCGGGACAGGGGGCATCTGAAGCTTTCTTT. Translated, it gives CASSAGQGASEAFF.

The chain has TRBV6-1 and TRBJ2-6, with no clear D. The CDR3 consists of 15 residues. Germline CDR1 is MNHNS and CDR2 is SASEGT. V was pared by 8 bases and J by 2 bases, with 13 bases between. CDR3 sequence: CASVYGRAGANVLTF. The CDR3 DNA is TGTGCCAGCGTATACGGACGGGCTGGGGCCAACGTCCTGACTTTC.

V is TRBV11-2 and J is TRBJ1-1, with TRBD1 identical over 9 bases. The germline V gene has CDR1 SGHAT and CDR2 FQNNGV. The CDR3 has 14 amino acids. V dropped 0 bases and J dropped 6; count of bases not matched to a gene: 2. The CDR3 coding sequence is TGTGCCAGCAGCTTAGACCGGACAGGGGCTGAAGCTTTCTTT. As protein: CASSLDRTGAEAFF.

The chain couples TRBV27 to TRBJ2-3, with no clear D. The germline V gene has CDR1 MNHEY and CDR2 SMNVEV (reference sequence). Trimming took off 1 base at V and 6 bases at J, with 2 bases between the two ends. This CDR3 has 11 residues. CDR3 sequence reads: CASSLYDTQYF. The CDR3 coding sequence is TGTGCCAGCAGTTTATATGATACGCAGTATTTT.

The chain employs TRBV30 and TRBJ1-4, with D possibly TRBD1 on 5 matching bases. The CDR3 totals 14 residues. Germline V gene lookup returns CDR1 GTSNPN and CDR2 SVGIG (reference sequence). V was pared by 3 bases and J by 8 bases, with 16 bases between. The CDR3 sequence: CAWRARLGGEKLFF. In DNA form, the CDR3 reads TGTGCCTGGAGAGCCCGCTTGGGGGGAGAAAAACTGTTTTTT.

This clone was observed a single time. The chain has TRBV10-2 and TRBJ1-1, with 8 positions matching TRBD1. V lost 7 bases and J lost 11; bases outside the gene matches: 18. The V gene's germline CDR1 is WSHSY and CDR2 SAAADI. The CDR3 has 15 residues. The chain's CDR3 is CASNGGGQGRFEAFF. The CDR3 DNA reads TGCGCCAGCAATGGGGGCGGACAGGGTCGGTTTGAGGCTTTCTTT.

The chain joins TRBV10-1 to TRBJ1-4; possible D gene TRBD1, 5 bases. Germline CDR1 and CDR2: WNHNN and SYGVQD (reference sequence). The CDR3 consists of 12 residues. Trimming removed 10 bases at V and 8 bases at J, with 14 bases between. In DNA, the CDR3 is TGCGCCACCGGACATGGGGAGGAAAAACTGTTTTTT. Residues: CATGHGEEKLFF.

The rearrangement links TRBV11-1 to TRBJ1-2, with D unresolved. Deletions cut 4 bases from V and 1 base from J, with 4 bases between. The CDR3 is made up of 12 amino acids. The germline gives CDR1 SGHAT, CDR2 FQDESV (reference sequence). The CDR3 bases are TGTGCCAGCAGCTCCGATAACTATGGCTACACCTTC. This codes for CASSSDNYGYTF.

This clone was seen many times. V and J are TRBV19 and TRBJ1-2; D remains ambiguous. CDR3 length: 20 amino acids. Between the trimmed V and J ends, which lost 6 bases and 0 bases, there was a span of 29 bases. From germline, CDR1 is LNHDA and CDR2 SQIVND (reference sequence). The CDR3 protein is CASRMIHPGAGPKPNYGYTF. The CDR3 nucleotides read TGTGCCAGTAGAATGATACACCCGGGTGCAGGCCCAAAACCTAACTATGGCTACACCTTC. Supplemented by reference TRBV19 and TRBJ1-2, the full variable domain reads DGGITQSPKYLFRKEGQNVTLSCEQNLNHDAMYWYRQDPGQGLRLIYYSQIVNDFQKGDIAEGYSVSREKKESFPLTVTSAQKNPTAFYLCASRMIHPGAGPKPNYGYTFGSGTRLTVV.

The J gene is TRBJ1-5, the V gene TRBV9; 8 nucleotides agree with TRBD1. This CDR3 contains 15 residues. V gave up 0 bases and J gave up 3 bases; unmatched junction bases: 2. In germline, CDR1 is SGDLS, CDR2 YYNGEE. In nucleotides, the CDR3 is TGTGCCAGCAGCGTAGGACAGGGGAACAATCAGCCCCAGCATTTT. Amino acids: CASSVGQGNNQPQHF.

There are a few counts of this clone. The chain is built from TRBV6-1 and TRBJ2-5; no clear D. CDR3 length: 14 residues. Germline assignment: CDR1 MNHNS and CDR2 SASEGT. V was pared by 5 bases and J by 6 bases, with 16 bases between. CDR3 DNA sequence: TGTGCCAGCAGTTCTCTAGAGCCGGAAAAGACCCAGTACTTC. Protein sequence: CASSSLEPEKTQYF.

Comments on this clone: This may stem from a read error, because a much larger clone lies one nucleotide away. This chain uses TRBV11-3 with TRBJ2-7; D unresolved. The V end lost 3 bases, the J end lost 3 bases, and 3 bases lay between the germline ends. The CDR3 is made up of 11 amino acids. Germline V gene sequence: CDR1 SGHNT, CDR2 YENEEA. This CDR3 is CASSLNYEQYF. The CDR3 DNA sequence: TGTGCCAGCAGCTTGAACTACGAGCAGTACTTC.

The J gene is TRBJ1-3, the V gene TRBV27; no definite D call. The CDR3 sequence is 14 residues long. V lost 5 bases to trimming and J lost 6 bases, with 14 bases between them. CDR1 is MNHEY, CDR2 SMNVEV, per germline (reference sequence). CDR3 sequence: CASSLHEQSNTIYF. CDR3 coding DNA: TGTGCCAGCAGTCTGCACGAGCAGTCAAACACCATATATTTT.

The CDR3 DNA follows: TGTGCCAGCAATCCGTTACTAGCGGATCAACGCACAGATACGCAGTATTTT. This codes for CASNPLLADQRTDTQYF. V is TRBV28 and J is TRBJ2-3; 8 positions agree with TRBD2. CDR1 is MDHEN, CDR2 SYDVKM, per germline. The CDR3 runs to 17 residues. The J segment lost 1 base and the V segment lost 7 bases, leaving 13 bases of the junction unmatched.

J is TRBJ1-1 and V is TRBV11-2, with D possibly being TRBD1 (5 bases). The CDR3 has 16 residues. Trimming cost V 7 bases and J 1 base, with 19 bases left between them. Germline CDR1 is SGHAT and CDR2 is FQNNGV. This CDR3 is CASKREGRTQNTEAFF. DNA of the CDR3: TGTGCCAGCAAAAGAGAGGGACGGACGCAGAACACTGAAGCTTTCTTT.

The chain combines TRBV6-6 with TRBJ1-1; D is perhaps TRBD1 (6 bases). Deletions cut 6 bases from V and 4 bases from J, with 15 bases between. Germline loops: CDR1 MNHNY, CDR2 SVGAGI (reference sequence). The CDR3 totals 14 residues. The CDR3 region is CASRIRGEGTEAFF. The CDR3 nucleotides read TGTGCCAGCAGGATTAGGGGGGAGGGCACTGAAGCTTTCTTT.

The chain is built from TRBV11-3 and TRBJ2-1; 8 bases align to TRBD1. The CDR3 has 15 amino acids. Trimming cost V 5 bases and J 0 bases; bases outside gene matches: 3. Germline CDR1 and CDR2: SGHNT and YENEEA. In DNA, the CDR3 is TGTGCCAGCAGCGGCGACAGGGGCTCCTACAATGAGCAGTTCTTC. Translating it yields CASSGDRGSYNEQFF.

This clone counts as medium-sized. The V gene is TRBV7-2, the J gene TRBJ2-7, with a possible D match to TRBD1 (5 bases). The CDR3 has 12 residues. Germline CDR1 reads SGHTA; CDR2 reads FQGNSA. Trimming pared 5 bases from V and 1 base from J, leaving 6 bases between. In DNA, the CDR3 is TGTGCCAGCAGCCACAGGTCCTACGAGCAGTACTTC. Encoded protein: CASSHRSYEQYF. The whole variable domain, filled in from reference TRBV7-2 and TRBJ2-7, reads GAGVSQSPSNKVTEKGKDVELRCDPISGHTALYWYRQSLGQGLEFLIYFQGNSAPDKSGLPSDRFSAERTGGSVSTLTIQRTQQEDSAVYLCASSHRSYEQYFGPGTRLTVT.

Ten or more counts support this clone. The chain couples TRBV10-3 to TRBJ1-1; D is ambiguous. This CDR3 is 15 amino acids long. V shed 0 bases and J shed 1 base, with 9 bases lying between them. The germline V gene encodes CDR1 ENHRY and CDR2 SYGVKD. CDR3 bases: TGTGCCATCAGTGAGTCTTTTCTTCCGAACACTGAAGCTTTCTTT. Translated: CAISESFLPNTEAFF.

This chain links TRBV11-2 with TRBJ1-2, with D tentatively TRBD1 (5 bases). The CDR3 length is 15 residues. V lost 0 bases and J lost 5, with 13 bases in between. Germline values: CDR1 SGHAT, CDR2 FQNNGV. CDR3 region: CASSLDLGAGYGYTF. The CDR3 DNA reads as TGTGCCAGCAGCTTAGATCTTGGGGCTGGGTATGGCTACACCTTC.

The V and J genes are TRBV11-3 and TRBJ2-7, with 9 bases that match TRBD2. CDR3 length: 15 residues. With V trimmed by 5 bases and J by 3 bases, 8 bases remained unmatched. Germline V gene lookup returns CDR1 SGHNT and CDR2 YENEEA. CDR3 in amino acids: CASSQAETSGYEQYF. As DNA, the CDR3 is TGTGCCAGCAGCCAGGCCGAGACTAGCGGCTACGAGCAGTACTTC. Combining the CDR3 with reference TRBV11-3 and TRBJ2-7 gives the whole variable domain EAGVVQSPRYKIIEKKQPVAFWCNPISGHNTLYWYLQNLGQGPELLIRYENEEAVDDSQLPKDRFSAERLKGVDSTLKIQPAELGDSAVYLCASSQAETSGYEQYFGPGTRLTVT.

The chain joins TRBV10-2 to TRBJ2-1; 9 bases are a match to TRBD1. This CDR3 region has 16 residues. The J segment lost 0 bases and the V segment lost 6 bases, leaving 6 bases of the junction unmatched. In germline, CDR1 is WSHSY, CDR2 SAAADI. In nucleotides, the CDR3 is TGCGCCAGCAGCGTGGGGACAGGGAGCTCCTACAATGAGCAGTTCTTC. Its protein product is CASSVGTGSSYNEQFF.

This rearrangement joins TRBV4-1 to TRBJ1-1; D not resolved. CDR1 and CDR2 (germline): MGHRA, YSYEKL. With 0 bases removed from V and 10 bases from J, the gap between germline ends came to 12 bases. This CDR3 has 13 residues. This chain's CDR3 is CASSQEGSPAAFF. DNA of the CDR3: TGCGCCAGCAGCCAAGAGGGCAGCCCCGCAGCTTTCTTT.

This rearrangement joins TRBV11-2 to TRBJ2-1; 7 bases line up with TRBD1. This CDR3 is 14 amino acids long. Germline CDR1 and CDR2: SGHAT and FQNNGV. V dropped 4 bases and J dropped 6; count of bases not matched to a gene: 6. CDR3 residues: CASSSTNRGNEQFF. The DNA of the CDR3 is TGTGCCAGCAGCTCCACCAACAGGGGCAATGAGCAGTTCTTC.

This rearrangement joins TRBV14 to TRBJ1-2; D is unresolved. Between the trimmed V and J ends, which lost 1 base and 3 bases, there was a span of 6 bases. CDR3 length equals 13 residues. Germline lookup yields CDR1 SGHDN and CDR2 FVKESK. The chain's CDR3 is CASSQARDYGYTF. CDR3 coding DNA: TGTGCCAGCAGCCAAGCCAGAGACTATGGCTACACCTTC.

The chain employs TRBV6-5 and TRBJ2-7; the D is unclear. From germline, CDR1 is MNHEY and CDR2 SVGAGI. This CDR3 is 13 amino acids long. V lost 2 bases to trimming and J lost 3 bases, with 8 bases between them. CDR3 nucleotide sequence: TGTGCCAGCAGTTACGGCCAGCGCTACGAGCAGTACTTC. Protein: CASSYGQRYEQYF.